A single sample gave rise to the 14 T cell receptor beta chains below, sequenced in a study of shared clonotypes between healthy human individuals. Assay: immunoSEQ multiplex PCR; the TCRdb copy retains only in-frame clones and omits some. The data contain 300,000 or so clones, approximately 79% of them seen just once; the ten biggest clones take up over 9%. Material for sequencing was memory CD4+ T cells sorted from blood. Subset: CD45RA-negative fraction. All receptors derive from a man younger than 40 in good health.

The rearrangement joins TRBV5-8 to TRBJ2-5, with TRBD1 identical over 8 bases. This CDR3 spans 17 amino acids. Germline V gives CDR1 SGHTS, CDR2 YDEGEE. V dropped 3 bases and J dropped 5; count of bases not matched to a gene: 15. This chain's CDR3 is CASSYGLGRGLRETQYF. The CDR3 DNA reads TGTGCCAGCAGCTACGGTTTGGGCAGGGGGCTAAGGGAGACCCAGTACTTC.

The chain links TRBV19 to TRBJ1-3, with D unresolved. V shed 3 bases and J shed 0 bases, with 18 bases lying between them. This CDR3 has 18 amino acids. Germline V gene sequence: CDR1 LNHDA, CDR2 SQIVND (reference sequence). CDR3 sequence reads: CASSIIASRVFSGNTIYF. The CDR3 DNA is TGTGCCAGTAGTATTATTGCGTCGAGGGTCTTCTCTGGAAACACCATATATTTT. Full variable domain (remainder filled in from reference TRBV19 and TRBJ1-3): DGGITQSPKYLFRKEGQNVTLSCEQNLNHDAMYWYRQDPGQGLRLIYYSQIVNDFQKGDIAEGYSVSREKKESFPLTVTSAQKNPTAFYLCASSIIASRVFSGNTIYFGEGSWLTVV.

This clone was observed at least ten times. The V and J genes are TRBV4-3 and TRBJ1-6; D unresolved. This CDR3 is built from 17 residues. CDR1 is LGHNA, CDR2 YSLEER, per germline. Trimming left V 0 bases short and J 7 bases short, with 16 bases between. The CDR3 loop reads CASSQDLIPGSNSPLHF. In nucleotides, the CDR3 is TGCGCCAGCAGCCAAGATCTCATTCCGGGCAGCAATTCACCCCTCCACTTT.

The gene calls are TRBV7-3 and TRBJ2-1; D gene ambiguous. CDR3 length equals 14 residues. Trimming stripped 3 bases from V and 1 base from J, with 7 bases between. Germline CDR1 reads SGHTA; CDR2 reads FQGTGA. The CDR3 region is CASSLGGSYNEQFF. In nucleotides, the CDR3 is TGTGCCAGCAGCTTGGGCGGTTCCTACAATGAGCAGTTCTTC. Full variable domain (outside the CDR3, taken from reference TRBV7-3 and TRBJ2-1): GAGVSQTPSNKVTEKGKYVELRCDPISGHTALYWYRQSLGQGPEFLIYFQGTGAADDSGLPNDRFFAVRPEGSVSTLKIQRTERGDSAVYLCASSLGGSYNEQFFGPGTRLTVL.

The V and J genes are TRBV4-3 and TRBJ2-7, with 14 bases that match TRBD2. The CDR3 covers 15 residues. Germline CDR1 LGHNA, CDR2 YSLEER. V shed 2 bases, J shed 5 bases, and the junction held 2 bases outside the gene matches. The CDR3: CASSQMGLAGDEQYF. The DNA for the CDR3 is TGCGCCAGCAGCCAAATGGGACTAGCGGGAGACGAGCAGTACTTC.

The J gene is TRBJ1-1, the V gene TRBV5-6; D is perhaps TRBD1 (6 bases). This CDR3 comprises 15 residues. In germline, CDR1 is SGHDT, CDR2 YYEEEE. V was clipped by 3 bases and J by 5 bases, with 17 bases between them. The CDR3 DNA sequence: TGTGCCAGCAGCTCGGCCTTAACAGGGAGGACTGAAGCTTTCTTT. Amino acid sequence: CASSSALTGRTEAFF.

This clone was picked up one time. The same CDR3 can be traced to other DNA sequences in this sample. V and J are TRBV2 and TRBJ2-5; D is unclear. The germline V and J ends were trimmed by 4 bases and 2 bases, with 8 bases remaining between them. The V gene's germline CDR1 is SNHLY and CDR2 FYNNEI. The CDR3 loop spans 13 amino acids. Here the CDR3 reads CASSVRRQETQYF. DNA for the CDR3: TGTGCCAGCAGTGTTAGGCGGCAAGAGACCCAGTACTTC.

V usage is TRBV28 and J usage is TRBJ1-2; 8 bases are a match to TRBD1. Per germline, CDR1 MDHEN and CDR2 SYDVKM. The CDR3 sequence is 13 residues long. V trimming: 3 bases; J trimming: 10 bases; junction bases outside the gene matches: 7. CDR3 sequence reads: CASSLGQVDVYTF. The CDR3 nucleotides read TGTGCCAGCAGTTTGGGACAGGTAGATGTCTACACCTTC.

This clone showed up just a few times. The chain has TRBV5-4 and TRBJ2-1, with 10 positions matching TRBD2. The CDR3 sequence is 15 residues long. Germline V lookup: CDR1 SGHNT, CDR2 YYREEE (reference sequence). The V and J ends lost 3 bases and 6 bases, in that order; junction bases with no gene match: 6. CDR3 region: CASSWTSGKANEQFF. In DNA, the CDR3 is TGTGCCAGCAGCTGGACTAGCGGCAAAGCCAATGAGCAGTTCTTC.

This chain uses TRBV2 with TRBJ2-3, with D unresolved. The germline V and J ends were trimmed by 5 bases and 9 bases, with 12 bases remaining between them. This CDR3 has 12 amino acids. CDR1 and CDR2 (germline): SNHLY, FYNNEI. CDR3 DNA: TGTGCCAGCAGTTATAGCTTGGCCACGCAGTATTTT. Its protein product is CASSYSLATQYF.

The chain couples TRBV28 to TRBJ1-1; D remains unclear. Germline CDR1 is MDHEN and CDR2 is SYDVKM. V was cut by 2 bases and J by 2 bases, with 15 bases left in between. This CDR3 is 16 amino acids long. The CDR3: CASSLGPSALNTEAFF. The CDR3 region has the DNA TGTGCCAGCAGTTTAGGCCCCTCCGCCCTAAACACTGAAGCTTTCTTT.

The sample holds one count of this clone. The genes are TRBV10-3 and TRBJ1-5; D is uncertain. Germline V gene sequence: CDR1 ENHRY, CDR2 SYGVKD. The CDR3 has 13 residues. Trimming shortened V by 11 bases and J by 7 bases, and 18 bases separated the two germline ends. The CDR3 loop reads CAARHESKQPQHF. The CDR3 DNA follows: TGTGCCGCGCGGCATGAGTCTAAACAGCCCCAGCATTTT.

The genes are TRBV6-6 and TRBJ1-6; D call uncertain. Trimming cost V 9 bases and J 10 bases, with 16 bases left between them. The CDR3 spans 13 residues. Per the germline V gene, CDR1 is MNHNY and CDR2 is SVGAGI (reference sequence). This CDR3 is CASTYHDQSPLHF. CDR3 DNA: TGTGCCAGTACCTACCACGACCAGTCACCCCTCCACTTT.

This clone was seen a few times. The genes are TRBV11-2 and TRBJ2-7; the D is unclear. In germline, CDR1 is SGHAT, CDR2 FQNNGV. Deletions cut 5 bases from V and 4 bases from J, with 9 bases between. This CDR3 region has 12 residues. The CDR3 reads CASSPPGYEQYF. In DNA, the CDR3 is TGTGCCAGCAGCCCTCCCGGGTACGAGCAGTACTTC.